The TCR beta chain described here comes from a study of regulatory T cells in long-lasting Graves disease. Study-wide points: The study found TRBV28, TRBJ1-2 and TRBJ2-5 favored in persistent disease.

In its sample, this clonotype was seen a few times. The antigen remains unidentified. Trimming removed 1 base at V and 5 bases at J, with 14 bases between. The CDR3 runs 15 residues. Germline CDR1 reads SGHTA; CDR2 reads FQGNSA. Time point noted: persistent/refractory GD, antithyroid drugs over 5 years with positive TRAb. From RNA extracted from PBMCs, the TCR library was made. Building of the TCR beta libraries involved iRepertoire HTBI primers and Arm-PCR of CDR3 regions. TCRdb re-called the multiplex PCR reads with MiXCR, one entry per CDR3 protein. The table includes a few hundred thousand distinct CDR3 sequences, 22% detected once.

This chain uses TRBV7-2 with TRBJ1-2; D is unresolved. The sample here was peripheral blood mononuclear cells (PBMCs), taken when the disease was refractory, from a patient treated with antithyroid drugs. The clonotype was recovered from a female donor with Graves disease. CDR3 in DNA: TGTGCCAGCAGCTTAGGGACCCACGCGGTTTATGGCTACACCTTC. Its protein product is CASSLGTHAVYGYTF.